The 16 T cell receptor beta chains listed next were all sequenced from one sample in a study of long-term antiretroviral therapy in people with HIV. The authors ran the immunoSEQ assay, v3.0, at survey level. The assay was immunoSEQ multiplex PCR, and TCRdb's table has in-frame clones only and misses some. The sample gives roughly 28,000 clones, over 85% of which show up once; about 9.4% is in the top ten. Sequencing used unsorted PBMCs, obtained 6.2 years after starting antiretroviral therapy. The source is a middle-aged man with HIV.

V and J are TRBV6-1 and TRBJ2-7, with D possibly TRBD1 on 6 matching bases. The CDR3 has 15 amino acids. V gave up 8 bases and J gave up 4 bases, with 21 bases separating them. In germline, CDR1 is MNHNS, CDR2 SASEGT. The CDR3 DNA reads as TGTGCCAGCCCCACCTACAGGGCCTCAACGTACGAGCAGTACTTC. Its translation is CASPTYRASTYEQYF.

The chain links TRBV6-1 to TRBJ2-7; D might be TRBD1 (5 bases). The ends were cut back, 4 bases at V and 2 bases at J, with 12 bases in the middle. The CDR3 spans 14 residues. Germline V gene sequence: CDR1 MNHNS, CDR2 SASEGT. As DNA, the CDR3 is TGTGCCAGCAGTGGGGGCAGCTCAGCCTACGAGCAGTACTTC. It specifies CASSGGSSAYEQYF.

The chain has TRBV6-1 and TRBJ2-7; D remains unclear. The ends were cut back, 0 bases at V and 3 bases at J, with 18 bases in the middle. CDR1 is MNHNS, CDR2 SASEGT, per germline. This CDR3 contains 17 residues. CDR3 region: CASSEASSSVGIYEQYF. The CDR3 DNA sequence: TGTGCCAGCAGTGAAGCGTCCTCCAGCGTGGGGATCTACGAGCAGTACTTC.

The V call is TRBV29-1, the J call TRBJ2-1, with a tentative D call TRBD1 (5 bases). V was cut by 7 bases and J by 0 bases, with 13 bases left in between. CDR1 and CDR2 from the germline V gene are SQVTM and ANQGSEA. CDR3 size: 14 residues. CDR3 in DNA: TGCAGCGCCTGGACACAAAGCTCCTACAATGAGCAGTTCTTC. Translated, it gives CSAWTQSSYNEQFF.

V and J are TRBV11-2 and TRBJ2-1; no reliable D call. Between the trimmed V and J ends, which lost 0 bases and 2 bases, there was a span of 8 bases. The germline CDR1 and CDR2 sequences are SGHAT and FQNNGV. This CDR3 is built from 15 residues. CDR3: CASSLEMGPYNEQFF. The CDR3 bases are TGTGCCAGCAGCTTAGAAATGGGTCCCTACAATGAGCAGTTCTTC.

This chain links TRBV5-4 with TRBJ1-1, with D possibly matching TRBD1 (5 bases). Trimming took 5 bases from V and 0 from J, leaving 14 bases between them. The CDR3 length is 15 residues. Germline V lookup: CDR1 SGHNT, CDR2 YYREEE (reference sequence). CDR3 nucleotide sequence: TGTGCCAGCAGTGACCCGGGACGACTGAACACTGAAGCTTTCTTT. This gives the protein CASSDPGRLNTEAFF.

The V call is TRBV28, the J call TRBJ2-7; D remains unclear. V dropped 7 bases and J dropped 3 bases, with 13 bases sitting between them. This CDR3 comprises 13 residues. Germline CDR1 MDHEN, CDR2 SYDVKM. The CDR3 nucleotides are TGTGCCAGCAAGGGCCAGGCGGTCTACGAGCAGTACTTC. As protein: CASKGQAVYEQYF.

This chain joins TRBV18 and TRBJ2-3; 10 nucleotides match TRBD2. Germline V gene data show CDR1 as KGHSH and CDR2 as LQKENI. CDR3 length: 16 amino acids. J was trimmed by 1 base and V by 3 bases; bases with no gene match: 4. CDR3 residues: CASSPRLAGRTDTQYF. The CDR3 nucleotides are TGTGCCAGCTCACCCCGACTAGCGGGTCGCACAGATACGCAGTATTTT. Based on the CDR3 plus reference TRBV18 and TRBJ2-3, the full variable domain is NAGVMQNPRHLVRRRGQEARLRCSPMKGHSHVYWYRQLPEEGLKFMVYLQKENIIDESGMPKERFSAEFPKEGPSILRIQQVVRGDSAAYFCASSPRLAGRTDTQYFGPGTRLTVL.

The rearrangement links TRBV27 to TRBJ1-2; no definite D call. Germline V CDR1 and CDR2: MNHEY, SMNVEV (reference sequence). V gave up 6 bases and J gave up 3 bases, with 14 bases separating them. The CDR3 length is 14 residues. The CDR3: CASSVTPGDYGYTF. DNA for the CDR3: TGTGCCAGCAGCGTAACCCCCGGAGACTATGGCTACACCTTC.

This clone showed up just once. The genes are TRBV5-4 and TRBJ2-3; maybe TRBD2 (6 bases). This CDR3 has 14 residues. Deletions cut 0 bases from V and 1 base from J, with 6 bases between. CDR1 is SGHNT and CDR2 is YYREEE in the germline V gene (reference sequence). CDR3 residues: CASSLGGGTDTQYF. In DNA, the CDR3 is TGTGCCAGCAGCTTGGGGGGGGGCACAGATACGCAGTATTTT.

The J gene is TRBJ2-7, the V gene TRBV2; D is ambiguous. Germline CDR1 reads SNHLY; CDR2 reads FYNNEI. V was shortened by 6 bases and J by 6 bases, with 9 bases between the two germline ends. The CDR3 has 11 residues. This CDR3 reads CASRGSGEQYF. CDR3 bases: TGTGCCAGCAGGGGTTCGGGCGAGCAGTACTTC.

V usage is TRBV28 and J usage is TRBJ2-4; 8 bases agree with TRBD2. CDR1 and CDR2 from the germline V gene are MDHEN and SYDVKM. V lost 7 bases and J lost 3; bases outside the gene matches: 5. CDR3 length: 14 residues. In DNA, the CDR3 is TGTGCCAGCACCGTAGCGGGGCTCAAAAACATTCAGTACTTC. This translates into CASTVAGLKNIQYF.

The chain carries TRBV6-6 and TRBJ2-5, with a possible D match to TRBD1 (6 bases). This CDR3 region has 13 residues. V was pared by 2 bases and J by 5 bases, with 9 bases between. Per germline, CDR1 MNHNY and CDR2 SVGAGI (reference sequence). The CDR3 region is CASSYGGGETQYF. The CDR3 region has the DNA TGTGCCAGCAGTTACGGGGGCGGGGAGACCCAGTACTTC.

The CDR3 protein is CASASAGTGETQYF. The CDR3 nucleotides read TGTGCCAGCGCCTCGGCCGGAACCGGAGAGACCCAGTACTTC. The V and J genes are TRBV7-3 and TRBJ2-5; D is uncertain. CDR3 length: 14 residues. Germline V lookup: CDR1 SGHTA, CDR2 FQGTGA. Deletions cut 8 bases from V and 4 bases from J, with 17 bases between.

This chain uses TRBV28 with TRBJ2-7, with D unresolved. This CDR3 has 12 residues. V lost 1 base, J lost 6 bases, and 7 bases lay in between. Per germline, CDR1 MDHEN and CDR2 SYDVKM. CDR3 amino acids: CASSLLGPEQYF. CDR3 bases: TGTGCCAGCAGTTTATTGGGTCCCGAGCAGTACTTC.

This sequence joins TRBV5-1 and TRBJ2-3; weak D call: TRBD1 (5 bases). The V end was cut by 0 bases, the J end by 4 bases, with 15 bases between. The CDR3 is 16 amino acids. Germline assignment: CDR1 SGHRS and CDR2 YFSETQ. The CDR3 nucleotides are TGCGCCAGCAGCTTGGATCTAATACAGACAGCAGATACGCAGTATTTT. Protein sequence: CASSLDLIQTADTQYF. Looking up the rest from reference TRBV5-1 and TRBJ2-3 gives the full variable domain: KAGVTQTPRYLIKTRGQQVTLSCSPISGHRSVSWYQQTPGQGLQFLFEYFSETQRNKGNFPGRFSGRQFSNSRSEMNVSTLELGDSALYLCASSLDLIQTADTQYFGPGTRLTVL.